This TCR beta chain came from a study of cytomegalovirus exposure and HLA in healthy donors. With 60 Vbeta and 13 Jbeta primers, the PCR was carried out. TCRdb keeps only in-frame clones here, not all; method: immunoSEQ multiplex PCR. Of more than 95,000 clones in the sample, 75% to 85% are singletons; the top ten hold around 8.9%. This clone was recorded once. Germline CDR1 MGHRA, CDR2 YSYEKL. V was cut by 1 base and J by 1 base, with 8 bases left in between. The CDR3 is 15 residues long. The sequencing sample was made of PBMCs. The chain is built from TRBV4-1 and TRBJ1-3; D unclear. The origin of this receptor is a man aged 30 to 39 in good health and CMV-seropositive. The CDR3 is CASSQGTNSGNTIYF. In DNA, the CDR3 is TGCGCCAGCAGCCAAGGGACTAATTCTGGAAACACCATATATTTT.